The present T cell receptor (beta chain) was sequenced within a study of cytomegalovirus exposure and HLA in healthy donors (dated by TCRdb to about 2017). Regarding the complete study: According to an earlier analysis of 587 of the donors, 150 million to 200 million T cells yielded 90 million to 130 million unique TCR beta sequences and 276 Gb of sequence data. The number of donors typed differed by locus, with about 629-630 for A, B, C, DRB1 and DQB1, roughly 520 for DQA1, 600 to 610 for DPA1, and 400 to 490 for DPB1. Four to six DR-DQ haplotypes were handled as single units for association and clustering, since linkage in the cohort was strong. A later genetic analysis took genome-wide SNP genotypes for about 55% of the roughly 700 donors and used that subset as a discovery cohort. An earlier analysis of more than 450 of the donors used high-throughput TCR beta sequencing to judge whether each TCR beta V gene segment behaved as functional or pseudogenic. A separate validation cohort of about 110 different subjects was used in addition to the roughly 700-subject first cohort. Rather than using new phenotypic data, the later analysis identified candidate immune exposures from TCR beta sequences and from how often those sequences occurred across donors. The aim of the study was to test whether cataloging public T cell receptors could identify signatures of past pathogen exposure. HLA typing included class I and class II loci at four-digit resolution. Every repertoire in the discovery cohort had been generated on one and the same sequencing platform. Using immunosequencing, the study profiled T cell repertoires from around 670 subjects and related those repertoires to cytomegalovirus serostatus. An early release covering around 630 HLA-typed donors comprised about 320 gigabases of sequencing data and around 80 million unique TCR sequences. A later analysis re-analyzed previously published TCR beta repertoires from 500 to 700 donors and added high-resolution HLA genotyping to study TCR occurrence patterns. Donor age, sex, ethnicity and CMV serostatus were compiled alongside the repertoire data. Of the approximately 370 genotyped donors, 80% to 90% were placed in the genetic ancestry cluster associated with self-reported Caucasian donors. To predict cytomegalovirus infection status, the study combined high-throughput TCR immunosequencing, statistical association of individual TCRs with disease status, and machine learning. Among a few hundred genotyped donors of the cohort, an average of about 240,000 unique TCR beta nucleotide sequences were sequenced per donor, about a sixth of them non-productive.

V loses 3 bases, J loses 7 bases, and the germline ends lie 6 bases apart. The CDR3 covers 11 residues, taking in both the cysteine and the phenylalanine. Here the CDR3 DNA is all that survives: 33 bases in frame from base 1. CDR1 and CDR2 are drawn from the germline V gene: SNHLY, FYNNEI. In the case of this clone: Its antigen is not yet known. Per-nucleotide qualities are absent, and no much larger clonotype sits a single base away.

Libraries were built with the immunoSEQ multiplex PCR assay. A mixture of 60 forward primers for TCR Vbeta segments and 13 reverse primers for TCR Jbeta segments was used in the multiplex PCR. Amplification of the CDR3 region of rearranged TCR beta genes was performed with a multiplex PCR assay on genomic DNA. The Illumina HiSeq System was used to sequence the amplified TCR beta libraries as 87-base-pair reads. Concerning the study's data processing: In a later analysis, 77 million or so unique TCR beta chains were counted across the roughly 610 repertoires, and approximately 11 million of these chains were shared by at least two donors. To remove PCR and sequencing errors, raw reads were error-corrected and collapsed into unique sequences using a nearest-neighbor algorithm that merged closely related sequences. V, D and J gene segments were assigned by aligning CDR3 sequences to IMGT reference sequences. For a sequence to be retained, a match of at least six nucleotides was required to both a V gene segment and a J gene segment. Rearrangements were classified as productive when the CDR3 lacked stop codons and remained in frame with V and J, and all other rearrangements were classified as non-productive. CDR3 was defined by IMGT convention, running from the second conserved V-encoded cysteine to the conserved J-encoded phenylalanine. The earlier analysis of 587 of the donors excluded sequences that lacked an unambiguous match to a single V gene segment. An earlier analysis of approximately 590 of the donors called V segments functional above 56.7% productive rearrangements and segregating when the between-donor standard deviation exceeded 5%. A statistical classification framework was built to diagnose cytomegalovirus status from the catalog of TCR beta chain sequences. V and J gene assignment, in a later analysis, came from comparing TCR nucleotide sequences with IMGT/GENE-DB human TR gene sequences. A later analysis assigned CDR3 sequences and most-parsimonious VDJ recombination scenarios with the TCRdist pipeline. A later analysis defined each TCR beta chain by its CDR3 amino acid sequence plus V-gene family, and excluded reads lacking a unique V-gene family. As a way to deal with suspected cross-contamination and a sequencing artifact, a later analysis dropped hundreds of nucleotide sequences that were highly shared and had low generation probability. For each public chain, a later analysis derived a clonal expansion index from normalized ranks of inferred template counts within each repertoire. In a later analysis, generation probabilities were computed with a VDJ recombination model fitted to out-of-frame rearrangements, and the resulting probabilities were checked against IGoR. In a later analysis, TCR-TCR, TCR-HLA and TCR-CMV co-occurrence was scored with hypergeometric tests, and a repertoire-size bias correction was applied to TCR pairs. A later analysis estimated false discovery rates by permuting HLA or CMV assignments 20 times. In a later analysis, co-occurring TCRs were grouped using DBSCAN, and TCRdist sequence similarity was added for clustering within HLA-allele-positive subsets. For co-occurrence clustering, repertoires with fewer than 30,000 or more than 120,000 public chains were excluded, along with about five repertoires with anomalous nucleotide sharing. Entries here come from immuneACCESS through TCRdb and include only in-frame sequences with V and J called. Some clones fail to appear in such tables; in the studies checked, an unresolved V gene covers under half of the shortfall, and the cause of the remainder is unknown. V, J and clone size were drawn from that table, and D and trimming were deduced from the DNA. The sample yields over 50,000 clones; around 83% were counted once. The ten largest clones capture 1.7% of the sample.

In total, over 600 healthy bone marrow donors made up the cohort. At the time of sampling, all cohort members were nominally healthy, though unrecorded immune exposures were likely present. The donor was CMV seronegative and belonged to the group of roughly 330 seronegative cohort members. A peripheral blood sample was collected from each donor, and TCR beta sequencing was performed on peripheral blood mononuclear cells. The Qiagen DNeasy Blood Extraction Kit was used to extract genomic DNA from the blood cell samples. The study at large found these results: In this cohort, only TCR beta chains were sequenced, and detectable features were limited by the absence of alpha or paired-chain data. The classifier was reported to diagnose cytomegalovirus status with high specificity and sensitivity in both the original cohort and the validation cohort. V-gene and J-gene trimming of TCR beta chains was associated with a missense DCLRE1C variant in a later genetic analysis, and the association was replicated in an independent cohort. An earlier analysis of approximately 600 of the donors showed that most TCR beta V segments appeared in productive rearrangements either about 87% or about 30% of the time, which broadly matched IMGT annotations. The authors suggested that the approach could potentially be generalized to other disease states and immunological phenotypes. A later analysis found that most CMV-associated TCR beta chains appeared HLA-restricted, with HLA associations seemingly driven largely by CMV exposure. Correlated functional status among segregating V segments might be attributable to linkage disequilibrium, but an unknown experimental factor could not be ruled out. The study gave a list of more than 150 TCR beta chains associated with cytomegalovirus. HLA typing was unavailable for some donors at each locus, so association tests used only the typed subset. A group of highly shared sequence variants was considered likely to be a technical artifact of the sequencing pipeline. In a later analysis, HLA-associated TCR beta chains showed more clonal expansion and lower generation probabilities than non-associated chains that were equally common. Roughly uniform sequencing depth across donors was assumed in presence/absence analyses, although this assumption may not hold. When HLA alleles, especially DR and DQ, strongly co-occurred, attributing TCR associations to individual alleles was difficult. Compared with the roughly 670-donor mean, donors in an Asian-associated ancestry cluster had fewer N-insertions in productive TCRs, according to a later genetic analysis. A later analysis associated about 18,000 TCR beta sequences with specific HLA alleles at a false discovery rate of 0.05. In a later analysis, several top co-occurrence clusters were reported to appear linked to parvovirus B19, influenza, CMV and Epstein-Barr virus. Across donors, most TCR sequences were observed very rarely, whereas some public TCRs were present in many individuals. Immune exposure information for the cohort was limited to CMV serostatus. Some IMGT-functional V segments, including TRBV6-2 and TRBV6-3, could not be told apart with the 87-base-pair reads, so those segments were excluded. In a later analysis, the rate of TCR association differed among HLA loci, with DRB1 alleles having the most associated TCRs and HLA-C alleles having the fewest. Because counts were too low, around 17 rarely observed V segments, including chromosome 9 orphons, were left out of the earlier analysis of roughly 600 of the donors. A further reported finding was that TCR beta sequences accurately predicted the HLA-A and HLA-B alleles for most subjects in the first cohort. In vitro tests confirmed that a few of the cytomegalovirus-associated TCR beta chains recognize cytomegalovirus antigens.

This receptor was obtained from a man in his forties in good health and CMV-seronegative. What was sequenced was PBMCs. Recombination joined TRBV2 with TRBJ2-5; there is no confident call for the D gene. The CDR3 has the sequence CASSDRRTQYF. The base sequence is TGTGCCAGCAGTGATCGGAGGACCCAGTACTTC. Outside the CDR3, residues come from the reference TRBV2 and TRBJ2-5 proteins, so the full variable domain is: EPEVTQTPSHQVTQMGQEVILRCVPISNHLYFYWYRQILGQKVEFLVSFYNNEISEKSEIFDDQFSVERPDGSNFTLKIRSTKLEDSAMYFCASSDRRTQYFGPGTRLLVL.